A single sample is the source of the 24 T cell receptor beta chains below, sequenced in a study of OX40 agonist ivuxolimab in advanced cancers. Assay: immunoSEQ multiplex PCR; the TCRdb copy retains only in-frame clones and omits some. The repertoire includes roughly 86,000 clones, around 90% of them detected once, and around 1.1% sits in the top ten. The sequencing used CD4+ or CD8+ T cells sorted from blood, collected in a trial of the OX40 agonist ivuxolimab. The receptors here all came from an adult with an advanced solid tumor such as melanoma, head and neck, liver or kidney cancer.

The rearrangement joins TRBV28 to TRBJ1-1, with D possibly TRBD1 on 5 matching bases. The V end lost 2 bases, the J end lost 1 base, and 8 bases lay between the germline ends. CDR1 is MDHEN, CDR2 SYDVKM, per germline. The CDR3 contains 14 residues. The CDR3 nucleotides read TGTGCCAGCAGTTTACCAGGGCGGAACACTGAAGCTTTCTTT. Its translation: CASSLPGRNTEAFF.

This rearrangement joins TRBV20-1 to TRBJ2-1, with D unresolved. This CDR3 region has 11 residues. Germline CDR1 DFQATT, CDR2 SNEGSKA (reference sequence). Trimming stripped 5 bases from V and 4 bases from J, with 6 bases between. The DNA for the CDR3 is TGCAGTGCTCCTTCATACAATGAGCAGTTCTTC. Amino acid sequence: CSAPSYNEQFF.

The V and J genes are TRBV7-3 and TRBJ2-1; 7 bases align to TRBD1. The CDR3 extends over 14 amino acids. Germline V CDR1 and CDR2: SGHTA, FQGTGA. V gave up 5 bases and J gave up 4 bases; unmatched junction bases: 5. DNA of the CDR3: TGTGCCAGCAGCGCCGGGACAGCTTACAATGAGCAGTTCTTC. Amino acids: CASSAGTAYNEQFF.

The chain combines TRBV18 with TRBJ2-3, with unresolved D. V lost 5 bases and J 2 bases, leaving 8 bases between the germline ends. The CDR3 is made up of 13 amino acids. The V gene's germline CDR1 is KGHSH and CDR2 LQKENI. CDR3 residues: CASSEKNTDTQYF. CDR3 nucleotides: TGTGCCAGCTCAGAGAAGAACACAGATACGCAGTATTTT.

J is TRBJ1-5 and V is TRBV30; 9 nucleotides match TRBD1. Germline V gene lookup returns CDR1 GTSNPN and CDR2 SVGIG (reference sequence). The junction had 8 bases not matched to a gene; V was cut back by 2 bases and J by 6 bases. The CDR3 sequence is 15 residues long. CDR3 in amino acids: CAWSPARTGAQPQHF. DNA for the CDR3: TGTGCCTGGAGTCCCGCCCGGACAGGGGCTCAGCCCCAGCATTTT.

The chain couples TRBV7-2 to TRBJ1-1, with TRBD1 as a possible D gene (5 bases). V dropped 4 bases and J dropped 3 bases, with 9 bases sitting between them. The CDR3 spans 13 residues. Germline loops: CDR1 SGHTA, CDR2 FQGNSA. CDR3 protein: CASSSQQDTEAFF. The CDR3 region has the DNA TGTGCCAGCAGCTCCCAACAGGACACTGAAGCTTTCTTT.

CDR3 sequence reads: CASSPGWETQYF. CDR3 nucleotide sequence: TGCGCCAGCAGCCCGGGGTGGGAGACCCAGTACTTC. The chain has TRBV5-1 and TRBJ2-5; perhaps TRBD2 as D (5 bases). CDR3 size: 12 residues. Between the trimmed V and J ends, which lost 4 bases and 5 bases, there was a span of 9 bases. CDR1 SGHRS and CDR2 YFSETQ come from the germline V gene. Full variable domain (outside the CDR3, taken from reference TRBV5-1 and TRBJ2-5): KAGVTQTPRYLIKTRGQQVTLSCSPISGHRSVSWYQQTPGQGLQFLFEYFSETQRNKGNFPGRFSGRQFSNSRSEMNVSTLELGDSALYLCASSPGWETQYFGPGTRLLVL.

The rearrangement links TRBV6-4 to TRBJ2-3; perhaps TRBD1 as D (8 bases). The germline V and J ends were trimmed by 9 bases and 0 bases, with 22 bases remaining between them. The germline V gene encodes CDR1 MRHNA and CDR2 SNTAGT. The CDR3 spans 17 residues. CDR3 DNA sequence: TGTGCCAGAACAGGGGGGGGAGTGGGGACTAGCACAGATACGCAGTATTTT. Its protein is CARTGGGVGTSTDTQYF.

CDR3 sequence: CASRWTSGSAGANVLTF. CDR3 bases: TGTGCCAGCAGATGGACTAGCGGGAGTGCTGGGGCCAACGTCCTGACTTTC. The chain links TRBV5-8 to TRBJ2-6; TRBD2 matches 13 bases. The length of the CDR3 is 17 residues. With V trimmed by 5 bases and J by 2 bases, 4 bases remained unmatched. CDR1 and CDR2 (germline): SGHTS, YDEGEE.

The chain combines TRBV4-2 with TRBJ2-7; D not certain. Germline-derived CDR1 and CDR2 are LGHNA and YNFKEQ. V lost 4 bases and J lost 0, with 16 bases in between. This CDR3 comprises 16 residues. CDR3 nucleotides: TGTGCCAGCAGCCCTTCTAACTACCGAAGCTCCTACGAGCAGTACTTC. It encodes CASSPSNYRSSYEQYF.

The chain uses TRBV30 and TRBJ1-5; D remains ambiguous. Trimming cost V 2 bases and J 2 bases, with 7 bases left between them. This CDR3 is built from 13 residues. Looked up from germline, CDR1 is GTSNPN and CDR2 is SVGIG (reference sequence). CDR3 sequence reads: CAWSTAGNQPQHF. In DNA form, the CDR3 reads TGTGCCTGGAGTACGGCGGGCAATCAGCCCCAGCATTTT.

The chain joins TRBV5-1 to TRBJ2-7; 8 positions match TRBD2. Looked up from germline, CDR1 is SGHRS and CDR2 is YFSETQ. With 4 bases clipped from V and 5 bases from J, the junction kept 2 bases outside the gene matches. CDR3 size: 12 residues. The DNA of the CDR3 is TGCGCCAGCAGCAGGACTAGCAACGAGCAGTACTTC. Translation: CASSRTSNEQYF.

The CDR3 protein is CASSALEFSGNTIYF. DNA for the CDR3: TGTGCCAGCAGCGCCTTGGAGTTCTCTGGAAACACCATATATTTT. V is TRBV9 and J is TRBJ1-3; no clear D gene. Trimming pared 3 bases from V and 0 bases from J, leaving 10 bases between. Per the germline V gene, CDR1 is SGDLS and CDR2 is YYNGEE. This CDR3 has 15 residues.

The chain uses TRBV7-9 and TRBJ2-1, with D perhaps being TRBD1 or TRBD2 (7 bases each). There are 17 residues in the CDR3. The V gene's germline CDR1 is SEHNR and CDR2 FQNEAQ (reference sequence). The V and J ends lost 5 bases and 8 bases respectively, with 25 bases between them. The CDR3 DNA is TGTGCCAGCAGCCTCGGGTCAGGGGGGGTCCCCCGGGATGAGCAGTTCTTC. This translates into CASSLGSGGVPRDEQFF.

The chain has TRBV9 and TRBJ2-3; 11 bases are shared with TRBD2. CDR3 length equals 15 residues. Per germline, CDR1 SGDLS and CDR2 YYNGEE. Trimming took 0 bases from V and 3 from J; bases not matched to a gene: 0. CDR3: CASSVGTSGTDTQYF. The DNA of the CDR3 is TGTGCCAGCAGCGTAGGGACTAGCGGGACAGATACGCAGTATTTT.

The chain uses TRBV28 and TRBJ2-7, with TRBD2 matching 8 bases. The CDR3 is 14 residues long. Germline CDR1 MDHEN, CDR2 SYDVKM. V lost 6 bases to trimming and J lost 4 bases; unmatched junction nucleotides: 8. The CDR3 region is CASRGSGTRYEQYF. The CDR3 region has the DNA TGTGCCAGCAGGGGTAGCGGGACCCGATACGAGCAGTACTTC.

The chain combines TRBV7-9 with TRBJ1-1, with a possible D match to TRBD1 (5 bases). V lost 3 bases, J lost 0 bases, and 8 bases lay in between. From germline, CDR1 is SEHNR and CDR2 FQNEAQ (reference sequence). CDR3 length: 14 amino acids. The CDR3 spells CASSLDKLNTEAFF. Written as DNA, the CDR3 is TGTGCCAGCAGCTTGGACAAATTGAACACTGAAGCTTTCTTT. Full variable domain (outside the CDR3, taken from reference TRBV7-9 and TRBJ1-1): DTGVSQNPRHKITKRGQNVTFRCDPISEHNRLYWYRQTLGQGPEFLTYFQNEAQLEKSRLLSDRFSAERPKGSFSTLEIQRTEQGDSAMYLCASSLDKLNTEAFFGQGTRLTVV.

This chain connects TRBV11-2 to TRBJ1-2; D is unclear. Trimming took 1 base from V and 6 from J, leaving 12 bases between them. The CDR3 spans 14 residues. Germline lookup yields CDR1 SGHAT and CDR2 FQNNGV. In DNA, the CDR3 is TGTGCCAGCAGCTTAGTCGGGGAGTATAATGGCTACACCTTC. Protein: CASSLVGEYNGYTF.

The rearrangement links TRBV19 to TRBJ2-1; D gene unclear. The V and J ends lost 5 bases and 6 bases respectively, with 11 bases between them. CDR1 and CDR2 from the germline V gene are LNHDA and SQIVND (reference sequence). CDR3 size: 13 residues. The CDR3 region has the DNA TGTGCCAGTAGTCCGGACGGAATCAATGAGCAGTTCTTC. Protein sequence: CASSPDGINEQFF.

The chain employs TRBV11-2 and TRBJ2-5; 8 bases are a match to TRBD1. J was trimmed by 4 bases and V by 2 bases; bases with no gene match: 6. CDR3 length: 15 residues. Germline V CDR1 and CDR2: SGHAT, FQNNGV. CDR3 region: CASSLLQGARETQYF. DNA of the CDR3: TGTGCCAGCAGCTTACTGCAGGGGGCTCGAGAGACCCAGTACTTC.

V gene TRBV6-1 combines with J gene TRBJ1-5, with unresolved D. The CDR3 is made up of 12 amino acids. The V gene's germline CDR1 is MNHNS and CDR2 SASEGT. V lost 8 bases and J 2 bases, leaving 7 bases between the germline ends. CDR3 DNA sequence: TGTGCCAGCTGCTTGGGCAATCAGCCCCAGCATTTT. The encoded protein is CASCLGNQPQHF.

CDR3 sequence: CASSRTSLPDTQYF. The CDR3 DNA reads TGTGCCAGCAGCCGGACTAGCTTGCCAGATACGCAGTATTTT. The rearrangement joins TRBV5-4 to TRBJ2-3; 8 bases fit TRBD2. V shed 4 bases, J shed 4 bases, and the junction held 5 bases outside the gene matches. This CDR3 contains 14 residues. Germline CDR1 and CDR2: SGHNT and YYREEE (reference sequence). Full variable domain (remainder filled in from reference TRBV5-4 and TRBJ2-3): ETGVTQSPTHLIKTRGQQVTLRCSSQSGHNTVSWYQQALGQGPQFIFQYYREEENGRGNFPPRFSGLQFPNYSSELNVNALELDDSALYLCASSRTSLPDTQYFGPGTRLTVL.

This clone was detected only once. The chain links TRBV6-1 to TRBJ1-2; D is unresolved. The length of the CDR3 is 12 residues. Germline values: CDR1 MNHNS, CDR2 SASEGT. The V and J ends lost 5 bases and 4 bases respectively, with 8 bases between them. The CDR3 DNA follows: TGTGCCAGCAGTTATCCAGGCTATGGCTACACCTTC. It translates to CASSYPGYGYTF.

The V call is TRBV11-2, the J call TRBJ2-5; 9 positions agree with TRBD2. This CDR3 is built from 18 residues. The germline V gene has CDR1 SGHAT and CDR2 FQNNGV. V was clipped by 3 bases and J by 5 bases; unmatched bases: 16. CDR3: CASSFPRVGSGSGETQYF. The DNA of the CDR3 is TGTGCCAGCAGCTTCCCCCGCGTTGGTAGCGGGAGCGGCGAGACCCAGTACTTC.